The present T cell receptor beta chain was sequenced within a study of early T cells in non-severe SARS-CoV-2 infection. Study details: Bulk RNA isolated from unsorted whole blood underwent sequencing; chains were not paired.

Unique molecular identifiers were affixed to single, distinct cDNA molecules. One entry per CDR3 protein results from TCRdb running MiXCR on the 5' RACE reads. The sample yields around 33,000 distinct CDR3 sequences, 5% to 6% seen once. Study results and caveats: VDJdb matching, biased toward anti-spike CD8 responses, missed private and CD4 specificities.

This clonotype was seen many times. The target antigen is unknown. This clonotype was sampled from an adult who was a healthcare worker with PCR-confirmed SARS-CoV-2 infection or an uninfected control (not recorded which). Material for sequencing was whole blood.

CDR3 in DNA: TGTGCCATCAACGGACAGGACTACACCGGGGAGCTGTTTTTT. Its translation: CAINGQDYTGELFF. V and J are TRBV10-3 and TRBJ2-2; 7 bases line up with TRBD1. The V gene's germline CDR1 is ENHRY and CDR2 SYGVKD. The CDR3 contains 14 residues. V was clipped by 7 bases and J by 3 bases; unmatched bases: 5.